The sequence of this T cell receptor beta chain was determined in a study of T-cell reconstitution after alpha-beta-depleted transplantation in children. General study findings and limits: A year post-transplant, T-cell counts and diversity derived mostly from newly produced T cells. It was reported that alpha-beta T cells came from several hundred expanded graft clones (about two months after transplant). Diversity of TCRbeta at day 60 was high in some patients, arising from surviving recipient T cells and thymic progenitors.

In its sample, this clonotype was seen many times. The antigen is not known. As it was prepared, the TCRbeta library received unique molecular identifiers. Each CDR3 protein gets one entry after TCRdb re-called the PCR reads with MiXCR. The sample records about 350,000 distinct CDR3 sequences, 15% to 20% being singletons. V lost 5 bases and J lost 4, with 14 bases in between. The CDR3 is made up of 14 amino acids. The sequence came from a male patient aged 2 to 9 who had a stem cell transplant for acute lymphoblastic leukemia, so the T cells may come from the graft donor. The chain couples TRBV12-3 or TRBV12-4 to TRBJ2-5; D gene unclear. Here the sequenced sample was PBMCs, mostly from graft donor cells, taken 360 days after TCRalphabeta/CD19-depleted stem cell transplant. This CDR3 reads CASSRDATRETQYF. DNA of the CDR3: TGTGCCAGCAGTCGAGACGCCACCCGAGAGACCCAGTACTTC.